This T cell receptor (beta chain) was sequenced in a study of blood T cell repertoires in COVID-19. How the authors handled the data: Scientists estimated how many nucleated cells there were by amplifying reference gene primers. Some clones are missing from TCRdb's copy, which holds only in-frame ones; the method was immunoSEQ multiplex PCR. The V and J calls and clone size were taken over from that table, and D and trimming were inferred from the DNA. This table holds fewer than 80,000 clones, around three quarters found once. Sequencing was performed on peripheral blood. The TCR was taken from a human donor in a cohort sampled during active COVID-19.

Here the CDR3 reads CASTSLAGGSEQYF. Here the CDR3 DNA reads TGTGCCAGCACGTCCCTAGCGGGGGGTTCCGAGCAGTACTTC. This chain connects TRBV7-2 to TRBJ2-7; 11 bases agree with TRBD2. Germline CDR1 reads SGHTA; CDR2 reads FQGNSA. This CDR3 is built from 14 residues. Unmatched junction bases numbered 8, after V lost 7 bases and J lost 6 bases. Together with reference TRBV7-2 and TRBJ2-7, the CDR3 gives the full variable domain: GAGVSQSPSNKVTEKGKDVELRCDPISGHTALYWYRQSLGQGLEFLIYFQGNSAPDKSGLPSDRFSAERTGGSVSTLTIQRTQQEDSAVYLCASTSLAGGSEQYFGPGTRLTVT.